This entry is about one T cell receptor (beta chain). Original processing notes: Reference gene primer amplification in the assay estimated nucleated cell counts. TCRdb's table, derived via immunoSEQ multiplex PCR, lists solely in-frame clones and lacks some. D and trimming were read from the DNA, whereas the V and J calls and clone size are those reported in that table. The sample includes around 150,000 clones, around nine tenths seen only once; the top ten take about 4.7%. V trimming: 1 base; J trimming: 4 bases; junction bases outside the gene matches: 4. Germline V lookup: CDR1 LGHNA, CDR2 YNFKEQ. This CDR3 is built from 15 residues. The source of the sample is a study of blood T cell repertoires in COVID-19. Study context: COVID-19 samples collected from the United States, Italy and Spain covered acute and convalescent phases. Nucleic acid was either cDNA or gDNA, and it came from T cells, B-cell-depleted T cells, or PBMCs.

V gene TRBV4-2 combines with J gene TRBJ2-5, with 9 bases lining up with TRBD2. The TCR comes from a human donor in a cohort sampled during active COVID-19. The source material was peripheral blood. The CDR3 DNA reads as TGTGCCAGCAGCCAAGGGGGAGCGGGGGGAGAGACCCAGTACTTC. This gives the protein CASSQGGAGGETQYF.